This entry is about one T cell receptor (beta chain). Its antigen is as yet unknown. Other nucleotide sequences from this sample produce the same CDR3. PCR amplification relied on 60 Vbeta primers (plus 13 Jbeta primers). TCRdb's table, derived via immunoSEQ multiplex PCR, lists solely in-frame clones and lacks some. The data show over 100,000 clones, around 70% seen once. The CDR3 consists of 13 residues. J was trimmed by 1 base and V by 6 bases; bases with no gene match: 1. CDR1 and CDR2 from the germline V gene are SNHLY and FYNNEI. This sample stems from a study of cytomegalovirus exposure and HLA in healthy donors. Study-wide points: According to the study, roughly 160 TCR beta chains were cytomegalovirus-associated. Later work found that TCR association rates differed between HLA loci; DRB1 had the most and HLA-C the fewest.

The specimen was PBMCs. The source of this sequence is a young man in good health and CMV-seropositive. The chain is built from TRBV2 and TRBJ2-3; TRBD1 agrees at 7 bases. Here the CDR3 reads CASSGQGTDTQYF. CDR3 nucleotide sequence: TGTGCCAGCAGCGGACAGGGCACAGATACGCAGTATTTT.